This TCR beta chain is from a study of blood T cell repertoires in COVID-19. Study context: Researchers got acute and convalescent COVID-19 samples from the United States, Italy and Spain. The analysed material was cDNA or gDNA that came from T cells, B-cell-depleted T cells, or PBMCs.

Authors' data handling: Researchers report that nucleated cell counts were estimated from reference gene primer amplification. Data came from immunoSEQ multiplex PCR; TCRdb stores just in-frame clones and leaves some out. V, J and clone size reflect that table, while D and trimming were determined from the DNA. In the table there are 180,000 or so clones, roughly 90% of which are singletons. The J segment lost 9 bases and the V segment lost 2 bases, leaving 13 bases of the junction unmatched. The germline gives CDR1 LGHNA, CDR2 YSLEER. The CDR3 has 18 residues. Sample: peripheral blood. The TCR sequence derives from a man aged 18-30 years with active or convalescent COVID-19. The chain uses TRBV4-3 and TRBJ2-1, with 13 bases that match TRBD2. The CDR3 is CASSQTPGLAGTRREQFF. Written as DNA, the CDR3 is TGCGCCAGCAGCCAAACTCCGGGACTAGCGGGGACGAGGCGTGAGCAGTTCTTC.